This TCR beta chain was sequenced during a study of response to subunit inactivated influenza vaccine. Trimming took 4 bases from V and 4 from J; bases not matched to a gene: 6. The CDR3 has 14 amino acids. Germline CDR1 MGHDK, CDR2 SYGVNS. TCRdb used MiXCR to reprocess the RT-PCR reads, holding one entry per CDR3 protein. The table has approximately 530,000 distinct CDR3 sequences, over 10% seen once. The chain recombines TRBV25-1 with TRBJ1-2; 7 bases line up with TRBD1. The receptor was derived from a man aged 45 to 65 who received an inactivated influenza vaccine. Sample: PBMCs from blood, taken about 40 days after vaccination. DNA for the CDR3: TGTGCCAGCAGTGCCGGACAGGCGAGCTATGGCTACACCTTC. It encodes CASSAGQASYGYTF.